The 9 T cell receptor beta chains below come from one sample, sequenced in a study of monozygotic twins with cystic fibrosis (TCRdb year 2021). The protocol used for the library was the immunoSEQ multiplex PCR assay. TCRdb re-hosts the immuneACCESS table, in-frame sequences only. Its copies lack some clones; in the studies checked, an unresolved V gene accounts for under half of them, and the cause for the rest is not known. This sample comprises around 20,000 clones, around nine tenths of them detected only once. Roughly 1.3% of the sample goes to the ten largest clones. Sequenced sample: blood. Receptors were obtained from a woman in her 30s with cystic fibrosis.

The chain is built from TRBV4-1 and TRBJ1-6; possible D gene TRBD1, 6 bases. Germline loops: CDR1 MGHRA, CDR2 YSYEKL. Trimming took 4 bases from V and 5 from J, leaving 12 bases between them. The CDR3 runs 15 residues. CDR3 sequence: CASSRGPGDNSPLHF. CDR3 nucleotides: TGCGCCAGCAGCCGCGGGCCAGGGGATAATTCACCCCTCCACTTT.

The rearrangement links TRBV11-2 to TRBJ1-4; D unresolved. Trimming took 5 bases from V and 0 from J, leaving 10 bases between them. Germline V gene data show CDR1 as SGHAT and CDR2 as FQNNGV. The CDR3 sequence is 15 residues long. CDR3 amino acids: CASSGSVSTNEKLFF. The CDR3 DNA reads as TGTGCCAGCAGCGGATCGGTATCAACTAATGAAAAACTGTTTTTT.

This rearrangement joins TRBV18 to TRBJ1-2; the D gene is possibly TRBD1 (5 bases). The CDR3 loop spans 13 amino acids. Germline CDR1 is KGHSH and CDR2 is LQKENI. Trimming shortened V by 1 base and J by 2 bases, and 5 bases separated the two germline ends. The CDR3 loop is CASSPRDNYGYTF. CDR3 nucleotides: TGTGCCAGCTCACCACGGGACAACTATGGCTACACCTTC. Full variable domain (remainder filled in from reference TRBV18 and TRBJ1-2): NAGVMQNPRHLVRRRGQEARLRCSPMKGHSHVYWYRQLPEEGLKFMVYLQKENIIDESGMPKERFSAEFPKEGPSILRIQQVVRGDSAAYFCASSPRDNYGYTFGSGTRLTVV.

This clone was detected a few times. CDR3 region: CASSQDHYGYTF. As DNA, the CDR3 is TGTGCCAGCAGCCAAGATCACTATGGCTACACCTTC. This chain connects TRBV14 to TRBJ1-2, with no clear D. Germline values: CDR1 SGHDN, CDR2 FVKESK. Trimming cost V 0 bases and J 3 bases, with 2 bases left between them. The CDR3 has 12 amino acids.

This chain uses TRBV5-6 with TRBJ2-5; no definite D call. This CDR3 has 12 amino acids. Germline CDR1 reads SGHDT; CDR2 reads YYEEEE. Deletions cut 2 bases from V and 1 base from J, with 3 bases between. The CDR3 DNA reads TGTGCCAGCAGCTTTATCCAAGAGACCCAGTACTTC. Its translation: CASSFIQETQYF.

The chain links TRBV5-1 to TRBJ1-4; D is ambiguous. This CDR3 has 16 amino acids. V was trimmed by 0 bases and J by 0 bases, leaving 9 bases between them. The germline CDR1 and CDR2 sequences are SGHRS and YFSETQ. CDR3 region: CASSLVVGTTNEKLFF. The CDR3 DNA sequence: TGCGCCAGCAGCTTGGTGGTGGGTACAACTAATGAAAAACTGTTTTTT. The full variable domain, rest sourced from reference TRBV5-1 and TRBJ1-4, is KAGVTQTPRYLIKTRGQQVTLSCSPISGHRSVSWYQQTPGQGLQFLFEYFSETQRNKGNFPGRFSGRQFSNSRSEMNVSTLELGDSALYLCASSLVVGTTNEKLFFGSGTQLSVL.

The gene calls are TRBV19 and TRBJ1-1, with D uncertain. The CDR3 runs to 15 residues. Germline V gives CDR1 LNHDA, CDR2 SQIVND (reference sequence). Deletions cut 5 bases from V and 0 bases from J, with 13 bases between. The CDR3 bases are TGTGCCAGTAGTCTACAAGATAGGATGAACACTGAAGCTTTCTTT. Protein: CASSLQDRMNTEAFF.

The CDR3: CSVVYTGGYTQYF. DNA of the CDR3: TGCAGCGTGGTATATACAGGGGGGTATACGCAGTATTTT. The rearrangement uses TRBV29-1 and TRBJ2-3; 8 nucleotides agree with TRBD1. In germline, CDR1 is SQVTM, CDR2 ANQGSEA. This CDR3 has 13 amino acids. The ends lost 6 bases at V and 7 bases at J; junction bases unmatched: 9.

This clone appeared a single time. The J gene is TRBJ1-2, the V gene TRBV6-5; D is unresolved. Looked up from germline, CDR1 is MNHEY and CDR2 is SVGAGI. This CDR3 has 14 amino acids. The V end was cut by 0 bases, the J end by 8 bases, with 13 bases between. The DNA of the CDR3 is TGTGCCAGCAGTTACTCAGGGTCCGTGGGGGGCTACACCTTC. The encoded protein is CASSYSGSVGGYTF.